This is a list of T cell receptor beta chains from one sample in a study of cytomegalovirus exposure and HLA in healthy donors. Libraries were prepared by immunoSEQ multiplex PCR; TCRdb keeps only in-frame clonotypes and omits some of them. The sample carries approximately 180,000 clones, about 90% recorded once. The sample taken for sequencing was PBMCs. Every receptor here comes from a girl younger than two in good health and CMV-seronegative. The CDR3 runs from the conserved cysteine through the conserved F or W. D genes are given only for firm matches. Clone size is given for some rows only: seen once, a few or many times, or a class if the clone is expanded.

>TRBV5-1|NA|TRBD1|TRBJ2-7
TGCGCCAGCAGCTTGATGACAGGGGGCCCAACCTACGAGCAGTACTTC
CASSLMTGGPTYEQYF
>TRBV9|few|TRBD1|TRBJ2-7
TGTGCCAGCAGCGCAACGGGACAGGGGGCGTGGCAGTACTTC
CASSATGQGAWQYF
>TRBV15|NA|NA|TRBJ2-1
TGTGCCACAAAACGAGACAGTCACTCCTACAATGAGCAGTTCTTC
CATKRDSHSYNEQFF
>TRBV5-1|NA|NA|TRBJ1-6
TGCGCCAGCAGCTTGACCGGGTTATATTCACCCCTCCACTTT
CASSLTGLYSPLHF
>TRBV7-9|NA|TRBD1|TRBJ2-7
TGTGCCAGCAGCGCAAGGACAGGCCCTAATGAGCAGTACTTC
CASSARTGPNEQYF
>TRBV6-5|NA|NA|TRBJ2-5
TGTGCCAGCAGTTCGTCCGAAGAGACCCAGTACTTC
CASSSSEETQYF
>TRBV27|NA|TRBD1|TRBJ2-7
TGTGCCAGCAGGAGGACAGGAGGAACGTACGAGCAGTACTTC
CASRRTGGTYEQYF
>TRBV5-1|NA|NA|TRBJ2-2
TGCGCCAGCAGCTTGGGGGGCTCACACACCGGGGAGCTGTTTTTT
CASSLGGSHTGELFF
>TRBV6-6|once|NA|TRBJ2-1
TGTGCCAGCCTCGATGGTCTAGTCAATGAGCAGTTCTTC
CASLDGLVNEQFF
>TRBV10-3|NA|TRBD2|TRBJ2-1
TGTGCCATCAGTCCCACTAGCGGGGGTTGGAATGAGCAGTTCTTC
CAISPTSGGWNEQFF
>TRBV15|NA|NA|TRBJ2-5
TGTGCCACCAGCAGGAACAAGCAAGAGACCCAGTACTTC
CATSRNKQETQYF
>TRBV10-3|NA|TRBD1|TRBJ2-7
TGTGCCATCAGTGACCAGACAGGGGGAAACTACGAGCAGTACTTC
CAISDQTGGNYEQYF
>TRBV4-1|NA|TRBD1|TRBJ2-7
TGCGCCAGCAGCCGAACCCGATCGACAGGGAACCACGAGCAGTACTTC
CASSRTRSTGNHEQYF
>TRBV5-1|NA|TRBD1|TRBJ2-2
TGCGCCAGCAGGTTCACGACAGGGGGCACCGGGGAGCTGTTTTTT
CASRFTTGGTGELFF
>TRBV30|NA|NA|TRBJ1-2
TGTGCCTGGAGTGTCCCGACAGGAAACTATGGCTACACCTTC
CAWSVPTGNYGYTF
>TRBV29-1|NA|NA|TRBJ2-3
TGCAGCGTTGCTAGGGCTTTCGGGGTAGATACGCAGTATTTT
CSVARAFGVDTQYF
>TRBV11-2|NA|TRBD1|TRBJ1-2
TGTGCCAGCAGCCGATCGGGACAGTCGTCCTATGGCTACACCTTC
CASSRSGQSSYGYTF
>TRBV5-1|NA|TRBD2|TRBJ2-1
TGCGCCAGCAGCTTGAAGATGACCGGGACTAGCGGGAGTGGGGATGAGCAGTTCTTC
CASSLKMTGTSGSGDEQFF
>TRBV14|once|NA|TRBJ1-4
TGTGCCAGCAGCCAAGGGGCAGTCGAAAAACTGTTTTTT
CASSQGAVEKLFF
>TRBV27|NA|TRBD2|TRBJ2-3
TGTGCCAGCAGTGAAACCAGCGGGAGAGGGCCAGATACGCAGTATTTT
CASSETSGRGPDTQYF
>TRBV7-3|NA|TRBD2|TRBJ2-1
TGTGCCAGCAGCTCTTCGACTAGCGGGGGATACAATGAGCAGTTCTTC
CASSSSTSGGYNEQFF
>TRBV7-3|once|NA|TRBJ2-1
TGTGCCAGCAGCCCACAACTAGGCTCCTACAATGAGCAGTTCTTC
CASSPQLGSYNEQFF
>TRBV10-1|NA|NA|TRBJ2-7
TGCGCCAGCAGTGAGACGGCGGGAACATCCTACGAGCAGTACTTC
CASSETAGTSYEQYF
>TRBV9|NA|TRBD2|TRBJ2-1
TGTGCCAGCAGCGTAGGAGGGCGGGGGGGCTACAATGAGCAGTTCTTC
CASSVGGRGGYNEQFF
>TRBV4-3|NA|NA|TRBJ2-1
TGCGCCAGCAGCCAAGAGTCCAATAGCAGCCCTTCGTTCTTC
CASSQESNSSPSFF
>TRBV30|once|NA|TRBJ1-1
TGTGCCTGGAGTTTGGCCTCTTTCCGTGAAGCTTTCTTT
CAWSLASFREAFF
>TRBV4-1|NA|NA|TRBJ1-2
TGCGCCAGCAGCCAAGATCCGGGGAGCTATGGCTACACCTTC
CASSQDPGSYGYTF
>TRBV19|NA|TRBD1|TRBJ1-1
TGTGCCAGTAGTATTTATCAGGGGGACACTGAAGCTTTCTTT
CASSIYQGDTEAFF
>TRBV7-7|NA|TRBD2|TRBJ2-5
TGTGCTAGCAGCTCCGGACTAGCGGAAGAGACCCAGTACTTC
CASSSGLAEETQYF
>TRBV4-2|NA|NA|TRBJ1-5
TGTGCCAGCAGCCAAGACGAAACAGGGCACAATCAGCCCCAGCATTTT
CASSQDETGHNQPQHF
>TRBV6-6|NA|NA|TRBJ2-1
TGTGCCAGCACCTTAACGGGTGCGAATGAGCAGTTCTTC
CASTLTGANEQFF
>TRBV27|NA|NA|TRBJ1-2
TGTGCCAGCAGTCCCCGGGACTTTGTCTATGGCTACACCTTC
CASSPRDFVYGYTF
>TRBV5-7|NA|NA|TRBJ2-3
TGTGCCAGCAGCTTCGTCAGGTGCTCTAGCACAGATACGCAGTATTTT
CASSFVRCSSTDTQYF
>TRBV9|NA|NA|TRBJ2-7
TGTGCCAGCAGCGCCGAAGGGGGTCGCGAGCAGTACTTC
CASSAEGGREQYF
>TRBV4-2|NA|NA|TRBJ2-7
TGTGCCAGCAGCCAGGCGATAGGGGGAACCTACGAGCAGTACTTC
CASSQAIGGTYEQYF
>TRBV6-1|NA|NA|TRBJ1-6
TGTGCCAGCAGTGAATTTGGGGCGGTGGGTTCACCCCTCCACTTT
CASSEFGAVGSPLHF
>TRBV14|NA|TRBD2|TRBJ2-7
TGTGCCAGCAGCCAAGATGGGACTAGTCTCTACGAGCAGTACTTC
CASSQDGTSLYEQYF
>TRBV19|NA|TRBD1|TRBJ2-7
TGTGCCAGTAGTGTCGGACAGGGGGCGGGATACGAGCAGTACTTC
CASSVGQGAGYEQYF
>TRBV4-1|NA|NA|TRBJ1-3
TGCGCCAGCAGCCAACGGACAGACTCTGGAAACACCATATATTTT
CASSQRTDSGNTIYF
>TRBV11-2|NA|TRBD2|TRBJ2-1
TGTGCCAGCAGCTTATCCCGACTAGCGGGGTACAATGAGCAGTTCTTC
CASSLSRLAGYNEQFF
>TRBV10-3|NA|NA|TRBJ2-7
TGTGCCATCAAGGAGGGCCCAGCCTACGAGCAGTACTTC
CAIKEGPAYEQYF
>TRBV13|NA|TRBD1|TRBJ2-7
TGTGCCAGCAGCTTATCGGGGAAGGACAGGGTATCGGTTTACTACGAGCAGTACTTC
CASSLSGKDRVSVYYEQYF
>TRBV4-3|NA|TRBD1|TRBJ1-5
TGCGCCAGCAGCCGGGGGACAGGGGGAGATCAGCCCCAGCATTTT
CASSRGTGGDQPQHF
>TRBV7-9|NA|NA|TRBJ1-3
TGTTCCAGCAGCTTATTAATGACAGAAATCTCTGGAAACACCATATATTTT
CSSSLLMTEISGNTIYF
>TRBV2|NA|NA|TRBJ2-7
TGTGCCAGCAGTAATCATGGCAGGGGGGTCTACGAGCAGTACTTC
CASSNHGRGVYEQYF
>TRBV5-6|NA|NA|TRBJ1-1
TGTGCCAGCAGCTTGGGTAGCCGTGGATCGGAAGCTTTCTTT
CASSLGSRGSEAFF
>TRBV19|NA|NA|TRBJ1-6
TGTGCCACTCGCCAGGGAACCTATAATTCACCCCTCCACTTT
CATRQGTYNSPLHF
>TRBV7-9|NA|TRBD1|TRBJ1-2
TGTGCCAGCAGCTCGGGACAGGGGATGGACGGCTACACCTTC
CASSSGQGMDGYTF
>TRBV6-1|NA|TRBD2|TRBJ2-7
TGTGCCAGCAGTGTAGGACTAGCGGGGACGGGTAGAAATTACGAGCAGTACTTC
CASSVGLAGTGRNYEQYF
>TRBV5-6|NA|TRBD2|TRBJ2-1
TGTGCCAGCAGCTTGCTAAGACCGGGACTAATACTTCCAAATGAGCAGTTCTTC
CASSLLRPGLILPNEQFF
>TRBV30|once|NA|TRBJ1-6
TGTGCCTGGAGTTTCTCACGGACTGCCTATAATTCACCCCTCCACTTT
CAWSFSRTAYNSPLHF
>TRBV4-1|NA|TRBD1|TRBJ2-7
TGCGCCAGCAGCCAAGATTATCGGACAGGGGGCTTCGAGCAGTACTTC
CASSQDYRTGGFEQYF
>TRBV5-1|NA|TRBD1|TRBJ1-2
TGCGCCAGCAGCCAAGGACAGGGAGATGGCTACACCTTC
CASSQGQGDGYTF
>TRBV6-1|NA|NA|TRBJ1-5
TGTGCCAGCAGGTACAGGGAAGCCAATCAGCCCCAGCATTTT
CASRYREANQPQHF
>TRBV30|NA|NA|TRBJ2-2
TGTGCCTTCGACAGACCCACGAACACCGGGGAGCTGTTTTTT
CAFDRPTNTGELFF
>TRBV27|NA|TRBD1|TRBJ2-7
TGTGCCAGCAGTTTAGGGACAGGGGCATTTCACGAGCAGTACTTC
CASSLGTGAFHEQYF
>TRBV7-9|NA|NA|TRBJ2-5
TGTGCCAGCAGCTTGGTGCCGGGGAGGCGGGAAGAGACCCAGTACTTC
CASSLVPGRREETQYF
>TRBV6-6|NA|TRBD1|TRBJ1-2
TGTGCCAGCAGTTACTACGACAGGGGGAGCTATGGCTACACCTTC
CASSYYDRGSYGYTF